Detailed here is one T cell receptor (beta chain). Only in-frame clones appear in the TCRdb table, and some are missing; sequencing was by immunoSEQ multiplex PCR. This sample has 150,000 to 200,000 clones, with approximately 85% found just once. This entry comes from a study of blood T cell repertoires in COVID-19. About the study: Whether acute or convalescent, the COVID-19 samples came from the United States, Italy and Spain.

The receptor's source is a human donor with active or convalescent COVID-19. The donor label of this sample is uncertain. Sequencing was carried out using peripheral blood.

CDR3 coding DNA: TGTGCCTGGACCCACAGGCCGCCGACCGAAGCTTTCTTT. It codes for CAWTHRPPTEAFF. The V call is TRBV30, the J call TRBJ1-1, with D perhaps TRBD1 (5 bases). Trimming shortened V by 4 bases and J by 8 bases, and 17 bases separated the two germline ends. CDR3 size: 13 residues. Germline CDR1 is GTSNPN and CDR2 is SVGIG (reference sequence).